The 10 T cell receptor beta chains below all came from one sample that was sequenced in a study of blood T cell repertoires in COVID-19. Measured with immunoSEQ multiplex PCR; TCRdb has only the in-frame clones, and not every one. The sample has 120,000 to 150,000 clones, over 75% seen once. Specimen: peripheral blood. The receptors derive from a woman aged 60-75 years with COVID-19, enrolled during active disease.

The rearrangement links TRBV6-2 or TRBV6-3 to TRBJ1-5, with D possibly being TRBD1 (5 bases). This CDR3 is 15 amino acids long. Germline CDR1 MNHEY, CDR2 SVGEGT. With 0 bases removed from V and 4 bases from J, the gap between germline ends came to 10 bases. The CDR3 DNA reads TGTGCCAGCAGTTACTCCCCAGGGTTGAATCAGCCCCAGCATTTT. Translated: CASSYSPGLNQPQHF.

This clone has at least ten counts. This sequence joins TRBV19 and TRBJ2-2; 7 bases agree with TRBD1. Germline V lookup: CDR1 LNHDA, CDR2 SQIVND (reference sequence). The CDR3 is 16 amino acids. V lost 2 bases to trimming and J lost 4 bases; unmatched junction nucleotides: 7. The CDR3 DNA sequence: TGTGCCAGTAGTATATACGACAGGGCTTCCACCGGGGAGCTGTTTTTT. Protein sequence: CASSIYDRASTGELFF.

The chain links TRBV6-5 to TRBJ2-7; 8 nucleotides line up with TRBD1. Germline V lookup: CDR1 MNHEY, CDR2 SVGAGI. The junction had 6 bases not matched to a gene; V was cut back by 6 bases and J by 5 bases. This CDR3 has 13 amino acids. The CDR3 bases are TGTGCCAGCAGGACACAGGGGGGTGACGAGCAGTACTTC. Translating it yields CASRTQGGDEQYF.

The chain couples TRBV11-2 to TRBJ2-5; 12 nucleotides align to TRBD2. With 5 bases clipped from V and 2 bases from J, the junction kept 3 bases outside the gene matches. The CDR3 spans 15 residues. Germline values: CDR1 SGHAT, CDR2 FQNNGV. CDR3 in DNA: TGTGCCAGCAGCCCCGGACTAGCGGGACAAGAGACCCAGTACTTC. This encodes CASSPGLAGQETQYF.

The chain joins TRBV7-9 to TRBJ1-6, with TRBD1 matching 8 bases. Looked up from germline, CDR1 is SEHNR and CDR2 is FQNEAQ (reference sequence). The V segment lost 1 base and the J segment 5 bases; nucleotides outside the gene matches: 1. CDR3 length: 15 amino acids. Written as DNA, the CDR3 is TGTGCCAGCAGCTTAGAGGACAGGGATAATTCACCCCTCCACTTT. Protein sequence: CASSLEDRDNSPLHF.

The J gene is TRBJ2-7, the V gene TRBV12-3 or TRBV12-4, with D unclear. Trimming shortened V by 2 bases and J by 3 bases, and 5 bases separated the two germline ends. CDR3 length: 12 residues. CDR3 coding DNA: TGTGCCAGCAGTTTAATATTCTACGAGCAGTACTTC. It translates to CASSLIFYEQYF.

CDR3 residues: CASSPATGVNQPQHF. The DNA for the CDR3 is TGTGCCAGCAGCCCAGCGACAGGGGTCAATCAGCCCCAGCATTTT. The chain carries TRBV7-2 and TRBJ1-5; TRBD1 agrees at 8 bases. Trimming removed 5 bases from V and 3 bases from J; junction bases left unmatched: 6. The germline CDR1 and CDR2 sequences are SGHTA and FQGNSA. CDR3 length: 15 residues.

The CDR3 nucleotides read TGTGCCACCAGTGATTTGAGGCCAGAGGGCGCGACTAGCACAGATACGCAGTATTTT. It specifies CATSDLRPEGATSTDTQYF. V usage is TRBV24-1 and J usage is TRBJ2-3; maybe TRBD2 (5 bases). CDR1 and CDR2 from the germline V gene are KGHDR and SFDVKD. CDR3 size: 19 residues. Deletions cut 0 bases from V and 0 bases from J, with 18 bases between.

V usage is TRBV9 and J usage is TRBJ1-2, with no clear D. The CDR3 totals 12 residues. Germline CDR1 reads SGDLS; CDR2 reads YYNGEE. Trimming removed 2 bases from V and 8 bases from J, with 10 bases in between. CDR3 region: CASSVPGGGYTF. In DNA, the CDR3 is TGTGCCAGCAGCGTGCCCGGAGGGGGCTACACCTTC.

This clone was seen just once. The CDR3 is CASRRESNTEAFF. The DNA of the CDR3 is TGTGCCAGCAGGAGGGAGTCGAACACTGAAGCTTTCTTT. The J gene is TRBJ1-1, the V gene TRBV2; no reliable D call. Trimming shortened V by 6 bases and J by 1 base, and 9 bases separated the two germline ends. The length of the CDR3 is 13 residues. The germline gives CDR1 SNHLY, CDR2 FYNNEI.